Listed here are 5 T cell receptor beta chains from one sample, sequenced in a study of Ad26.COV2.S vaccination and SARS-CoV-2 variants. Sequencing was performed with immunoSEQ multiplex PCR; in TCRdb, only in-frame clones are kept and a portion is missing. The sample records about 320,000 clones, almost 90% being singletons. Treatment reported: roughly 18 received Ad26.COV2.S at low or high dose, single or two shots; roughly 5 received placebo; per-sample allocation not given. The study sampled participants on day 63 after the first vaccine or placebo injection. This material consisted of peripheral blood, taken in a trial of Ad26.COV2.S vaccine versus placebo. These receptors all come from a person aged 18-60 years who received the Ad26.COV2.S COVID-19 vaccine or a placebo.

The CDR3 region is CASSYSPSGGAYEQFF. CDR3 sequence (DNA): TGTGCCAGCAGTTACTCGCCCAGCGGGGGGGCATATGAGCAGTTCTTC. The chain has TRBV6-2 or TRBV6-3 and TRBJ2-1; 10 bases match TRBD2. V trimming: 0 bases; J trimming: 8 bases; junction bases outside the gene matches: 7. The CDR3 is 16 amino acids. In germline, CDR1 is MNHEY, CDR2 SVGEGT.

The rearrangement links TRBV4-3 to TRBJ1-3; 11 nucleotides agree with TRBD1. V trimming: 2 bases; J trimming: 2 bases; junction bases outside the gene matches: 11. Germline CDR1 LGHNA, CDR2 YSLEER. This CDR3 is 19 amino acids long. The CDR3 loop is CASSQFESRDRGAGNTIYF. In nucleotides, the CDR3 is TGCGCCAGCAGCCAATTCGAAAGCCGGGACAGGGGGGCTGGAAACACCATATATTTT.

This rearrangement joins TRBV19 to TRBJ2-2; 10 nucleotides agree with TRBD1. Germline V gene sequence: CDR1 LNHDA, CDR2 SQIVND (reference sequence). The junction had 5 bases not matched to a gene; V was cut back by 7 bases and J by 6 bases. The CDR3 is 14 amino acids. CDR3 bases: TGTGCCAGTATTAGGACAGGGGGATCCGGGGAGCTGTTTTTT. Protein: CASIRTGGSGELFF.

The chain couples TRBV10-3 to TRBJ2-7; unclear D gene. V was pared by 5 bases and J by 4 bases, with 9 bases between. CDR3 length equals 12 residues. Germline-derived CDR1 and CDR2 are ENHRY and SYGVKD. The CDR3 DNA sequence: TGTGCCATCAGTCATGATAGGTACGAGCAGTACTTC. Translation gives CAISHDRYEQYF.

This chain joins TRBV7-9 and TRBJ2-2, with TRBD1 identical over 7 bases. Trimming removed 5 bases from V and 0 bases from J; junction bases left unmatched: 6. Germline V CDR1 and CDR2: SEHNR, FQNEAQ (reference sequence). This CDR3 region has 16 residues. CDR3: CASSIGTVSNTGELFF. In nucleotides, the CDR3 is TGTGCCAGCAGCATAGGGACAGTATCGAACACCGGGGAGCTGTTTTTT.